This paragraph reports one T cell receptor beta chain. The antigen is undetermined. PCR primers comprised 60 Vbeta and 13 Jbeta primers. TCRdb's table, derived via immunoSEQ multiplex PCR, lists solely in-frame clones and lacks some. The table has some 110,000 clones, 65% to 85% seen once; the top ten hold about 6%. The CDR3 contains 15 residues. CDR1 and CDR2 from the germline V gene are MNHEY and SMNVEV (reference sequence). Trimming left V 3 bases short and J 5 bases short, with 14 bases between. These data come from a study of cytomegalovirus exposure and HLA in healthy donors. Study information: Genotyping showed around four fifths of hundreds of donors falling in the Caucasian-associated ancestry cluster.

Whole-study findings and limits: Prediction of most subjects' HLA-A and HLA-B alleles by TCR beta sequences was reportedly accurate. One cluster of highly shared sequence variants probably arose as a sequencing artifact.

Sequenced: PBMCs. This chain connects TRBV27 to TRBJ2-1; D ambiguous. The receptor's source is a male donor in good health and CMV-seronegative. CDR3 amino acids: CASSFKSPRHNEQFF. The DNA for the CDR3 is TGTGCCAGCAGTTTTAAGAGCCCGAGGCACAATGAGCAGTTCTTC.